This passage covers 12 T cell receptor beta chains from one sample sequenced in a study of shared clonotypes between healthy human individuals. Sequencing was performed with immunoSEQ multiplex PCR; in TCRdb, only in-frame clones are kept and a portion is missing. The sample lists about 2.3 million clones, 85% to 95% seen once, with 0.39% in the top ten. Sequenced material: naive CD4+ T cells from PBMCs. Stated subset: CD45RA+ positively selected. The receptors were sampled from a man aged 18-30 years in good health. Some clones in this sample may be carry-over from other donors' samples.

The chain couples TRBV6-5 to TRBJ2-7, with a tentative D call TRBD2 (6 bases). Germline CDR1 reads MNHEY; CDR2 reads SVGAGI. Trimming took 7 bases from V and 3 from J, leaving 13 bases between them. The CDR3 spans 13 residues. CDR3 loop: CASTPRESYEQYF. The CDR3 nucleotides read TGTGCCAGCACCCCACGGGAGAGCTACGAGCAGTACTTC.

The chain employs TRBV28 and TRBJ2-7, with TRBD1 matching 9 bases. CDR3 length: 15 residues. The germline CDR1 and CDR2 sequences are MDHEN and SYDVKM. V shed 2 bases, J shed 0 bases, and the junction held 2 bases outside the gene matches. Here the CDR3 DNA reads TGTGCCAGCAGTTTAGAGGACAGGGGCTCCTACGAGCAGTACTTC. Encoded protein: CASSLEDRGSYEQYF.

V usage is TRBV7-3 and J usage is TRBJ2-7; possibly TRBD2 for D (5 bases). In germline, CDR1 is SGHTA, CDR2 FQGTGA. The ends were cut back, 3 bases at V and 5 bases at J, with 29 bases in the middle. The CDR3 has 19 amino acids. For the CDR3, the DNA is TGTGCCAGCAGCTTTTCTAATTTGGCTTGTACTTCTGGGAGCGACGAGCAGTACTTC. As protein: CASSFSNLACTSGSDEQYF. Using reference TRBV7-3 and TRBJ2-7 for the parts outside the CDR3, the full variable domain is GAGVSQTPSNKVTEKGKYVELRCDPISGHTALYWYRQSLGQGPEFLIYFQGTGAADDSGLPNDRFFAVRPEGSVSTLKIQRTERGDSAVYLCASSFSNLACTSGSDEQYFGPGTRLTVT.

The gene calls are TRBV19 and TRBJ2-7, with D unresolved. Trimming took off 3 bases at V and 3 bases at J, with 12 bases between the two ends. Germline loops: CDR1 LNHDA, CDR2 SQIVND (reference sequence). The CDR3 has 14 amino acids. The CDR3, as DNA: TGTGCCAGTAGTATTAATCCGGGTGGCTACGAGCAGTACTTC. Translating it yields CASSINPGGYEQYF.

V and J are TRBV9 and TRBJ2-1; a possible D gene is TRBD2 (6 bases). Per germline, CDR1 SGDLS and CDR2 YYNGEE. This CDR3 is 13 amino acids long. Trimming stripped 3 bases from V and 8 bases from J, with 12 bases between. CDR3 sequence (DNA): TGTGCCAGCAGCGCGACTAGTATCCATGAGCAGTTCTTC. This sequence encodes CASSATSIHEQFF.

The CDR3 region is CASSQGTGGVYGYTF. In DNA form, the CDR3 reads TGTGCCAGCAGCCAAGGTACAGGGGGCGTCTATGGCTACACCTTC. This chain joins TRBV4-2 and TRBJ1-2; 9 bases map to TRBD1. Looked up from germline, CDR1 is LGHNA and CDR2 is YNFKEQ. V shed 1 base, J shed 4 bases, and the junction held 4 bases outside the gene matches. This CDR3 contains 15 residues.

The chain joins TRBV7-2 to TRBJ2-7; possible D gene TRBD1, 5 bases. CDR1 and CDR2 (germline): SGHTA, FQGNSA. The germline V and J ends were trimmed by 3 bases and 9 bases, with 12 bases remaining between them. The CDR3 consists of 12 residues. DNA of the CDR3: TGTGCCAGCAGCTTGGACACGGGTCGGCAGTACTTC. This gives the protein CASSLDTGRQYF.

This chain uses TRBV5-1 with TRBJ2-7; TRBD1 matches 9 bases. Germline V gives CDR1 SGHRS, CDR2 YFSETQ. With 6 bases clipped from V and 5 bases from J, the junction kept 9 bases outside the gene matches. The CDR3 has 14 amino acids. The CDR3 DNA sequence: TGCGCCAGCAACTCCGGGACAGGGTCCCACGAGCAGTACTTC. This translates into CASNSGTGSHEQYF.

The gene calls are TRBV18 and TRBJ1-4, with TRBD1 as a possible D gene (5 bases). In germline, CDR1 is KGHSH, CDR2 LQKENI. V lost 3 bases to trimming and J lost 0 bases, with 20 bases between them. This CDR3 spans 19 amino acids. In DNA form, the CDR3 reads TGTGCCAGCTCACCGGGTGCGGGACGGAAGAAAGCAACTAATGAAAAACTGTTTTTT. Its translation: CASSPGAGRKKATNEKLFF.

The CDR3 reads CASSARGNGDEQYF. CDR3 in DNA: TGTGCCAGCAGTGCCCGGGGTAACGGGGACGAGCAGTACTTC. V gene TRBV27 combines with J gene TRBJ2-7, with D possibly matching TRBD2 (5 bases). V lost 5 bases to trimming and J lost 5 bases, with 16 bases between them. The CDR3 has 14 amino acids. Germline assignment: CDR1 MNHEY and CDR2 SMNVEV (reference sequence).

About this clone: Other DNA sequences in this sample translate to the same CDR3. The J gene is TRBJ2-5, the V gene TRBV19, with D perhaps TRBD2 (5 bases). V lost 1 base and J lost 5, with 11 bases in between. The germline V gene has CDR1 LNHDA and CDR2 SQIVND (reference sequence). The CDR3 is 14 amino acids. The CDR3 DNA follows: TGTGCCAGTAGTATAGGAGGGCGAGAGGAGACCCAGTACTTC. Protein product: CASSIGGREETQYF.

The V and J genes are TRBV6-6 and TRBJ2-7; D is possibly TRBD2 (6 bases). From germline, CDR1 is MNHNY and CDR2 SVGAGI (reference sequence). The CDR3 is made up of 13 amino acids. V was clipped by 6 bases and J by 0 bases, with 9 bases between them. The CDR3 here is CASRFGGSYEQYF. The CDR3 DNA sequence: TGTGCCAGCAGGTTCGGGGGCTCCTACGAGCAGTACTTC.